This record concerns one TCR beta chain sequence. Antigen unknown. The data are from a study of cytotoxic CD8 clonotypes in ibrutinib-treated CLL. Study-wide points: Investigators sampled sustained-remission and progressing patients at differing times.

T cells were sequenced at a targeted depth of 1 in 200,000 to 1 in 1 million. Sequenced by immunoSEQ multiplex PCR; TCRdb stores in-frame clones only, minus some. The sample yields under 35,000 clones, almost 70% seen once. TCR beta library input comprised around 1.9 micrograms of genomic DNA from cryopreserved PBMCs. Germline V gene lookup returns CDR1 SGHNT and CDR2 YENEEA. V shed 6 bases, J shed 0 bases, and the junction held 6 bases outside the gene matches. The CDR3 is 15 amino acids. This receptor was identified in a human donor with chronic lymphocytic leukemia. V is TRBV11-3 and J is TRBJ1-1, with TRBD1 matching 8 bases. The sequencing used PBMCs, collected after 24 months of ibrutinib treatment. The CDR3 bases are TGTGCCAGCAGTCAAGGACAGGGTATGAACACTGAAGCTTTCTTT. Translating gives CASSQGQGMNTEAFF.